This TCR beta chain was identified in a study of post-analysis software for immune sequencing data. Background on the study: The disease courses covered relapsing-remitting, secondary progressive and progressive-relapsing multiple sclerosis.

Study-wide results and caveats: In patients, about five TRBV segments were more frequent than in controls, with TRBV5-6, TRBV5-1 and TRBV20-1 among them. Among multiple sclerosis patients, normalized Chao1 diversity was significantly below that of controls. Strong co-clustering by F measure was evident for samples that had been prepared in the same batch.

Included in the TCR beta cDNA libraries were unique molecular identifiers. Roughly 500,000 cDNA molecules came from about 1 to 10 million T cells. A single record per CDR3 protein comes from TCRdb applying MiXCR to the PCR reads. The sample carries about 570,000 distinct CDR3 sequences, 30% to 40% recorded once. Worth noting for this clonotype: Its antigen is undetermined.

Germline trimming cut 5 bases from V and 0 bases from J; bases unmatched to any gene: 14. The CDR3 sequence is 19 residues long. Germline V gene sequence: CDR1 SGHTA, CDR2 FQGNSA. V is TRBV7-2 and J is TRBJ2-1; the match to TRBD2 covers 9 bases. The clonotype originates from a girl younger than 18 with multiple sclerosis. Material for sequencing was blood. CDR3 in DNA: TGTGCCAGCAGCGGCCGGAACAGCGGGGGGCGTAGCTCCTACAATGAGCAGTTCTTC. This sequence encodes CASSGRNSGGRSSYNEQFF.